Below, one T cell receptor beta chain is given with its context. Its antigen is as yet unknown. The data were obtained in a study of T cells in localized non-small cell lung cancer. TCRdb's copy holds only in-frame clones and misses some; the assay was immunoSEQ multiplex PCR. The repertoire includes tens of thousands of clones, about nine tenths of them detected once, and 2.6% sits in the top ten. Study-wide results and caveats: Out of the top 100 tumor clones, a median around 50 were seen in adjacent lung.

The trim removed 0 bases at V and 12 bases at J, leaving 8 bases unmatched. CDR3 length: 13 residues. CDR1 SGHAT and CDR2 FQDESV come from the germline V gene (reference sequence). This clonotype originated in a female donor of 60 years or more with stage I squamous cell lung carcinoma. The gene calls are TRBV11-1 and TRBJ2-7; 7 bases are a match to TRBD1. The input for sequencing was peripheral blood, taken before any cancer treatment. The CDR3 protein is CASSLATRGQTYF. As DNA, the CDR3 is TGTGCCAGCAGCTTAGCGACCAGGGGACAGACGTACTTC.